One and the same sample provided the 14 T cell receptor beta chains below, sequenced in a study of siplizumab effects on memory and regulatory T cells (dated 2019 in TCRdb). Libraries came from the immunoSEQ multiplex PCR assay. TCRdb carries this immuneACCESS record with in-frame sequences only. Its versions omit some clonotypes, under half of them owing to an unresolved V gene in the studies checked, with the rest unexplained. The sample data list approximately 94,000 clones, and roughly 96% of these were observed just once. 0.031% of the sample is held by the ten biggest clonotypes. Source material: naive CD4+ T cells sorted from blood. The label giving this sample's cell subset or site can be read as: unstimulated naive T cells. These receptors all stem from a human donor in good health.

Only one count was recorded for this clone. V and J are TRBV7-9 and TRBJ2-5; 7 bases match TRBD1. V lost 5 bases to trimming and J lost 4 bases; unmatched junction nucleotides: 10. The CDR3 is 15 residues long. The germline CDR1 and CDR2 sequences are SEHNR and FQNEAQ (reference sequence). As DNA, the CDR3 is TGTGCCAGCAGCCAACCCAGGGGGTCAGGAGAGACCCAGTACTTC. As protein: CASSQPRGSGETQYF.

The genes are TRBV5-3 and TRBJ2-7; 7 positions match TRBD1. TRBV5-3 is an open reading frame, and its role is uncertain. V gave up 0 bases and J gave up 0 bases; unmatched junction bases: 15. The CDR3 spans 19 residues. The CDR3 here is CARSLETGTPGPSSYEQYF. The CDR3, as DNA: TGTGCCAGAAGCTTGGAGACAGGGACGCCGGGCCCTAGCTCCTACGAGCAGTACTTC.

This clone showed up just once. The chain recombines TRBV18 with TRBJ1-1; D is possibly TRBD1 (5 bases). The germline gives CDR1 KGHSH, CDR2 LQKENI. The CDR3 length is 15 residues. V was pared by 3 bases and J by 5 bases, with 16 bases between. The CDR3 region has the DNA TGTGCCAGCTCACCTCAGGACACCCTCGGGACTGAAGCTTTCTTT. Protein: CASSPQDTLGTEAFF.

The rearrangement joins TRBV30 to TRBJ1-2; 9 nucleotides match TRBD1. CDR1 is GTSNPN and CDR2 is SVGIG in the germline V gene (reference sequence). The length of the CDR3 is 14 residues. Unmatched junction bases numbered 6, after V lost 3 bases and J lost 4 bases. The CDR3: CAWRSGQGVYGYTF. The CDR3 nucleotides are TGTGCCTGGAGGTCGGGACAGGGAGTCTATGGCTACACCTTC.

This chain uses TRBV27 with TRBJ2-5; the D gene could be TRBD1 or TRBD2 (5 bases each). Trimming took 0 bases from V and 4 from J, leaving 12 bases between them. This CDR3 has 15 amino acids. CDR1 MNHEY and CDR2 SMNVEV come from the germline V gene (reference sequence). CDR3 DNA: TGTGCCAGCAGTTTATCGGGACCCCCGCGAGAGACCCAGTACTTC. Translation: CASSLSGPPRETQYF.

The chain is built from TRBV5-4 and TRBJ2-3, with TRBD2 matching over 13 bases. Trimming took 4 bases from V and 6 from J; bases not matched to a gene: 2. CDR3 length: 14 amino acids. Germline assignment: CDR1 SGHNT and CDR2 YYREEE (reference sequence). CDR3 DNA: TGTGCCAGCAGCGCGGGACTAGCGGGGGATACGCAGTATTTT. It encodes CASSAGLAGDTQYF.

The rearrangement joins TRBV7-2 to TRBJ2-4; 8 bases map to TRBD2. J was trimmed by 7 bases and V by 7 bases; bases with no gene match: 9. The CDR3 consists of 14 residues. Germline V lookup: CDR1 SGHTA, CDR2 FQGNSA. CDR3 residues: CASTFGGAGNIQYF. The CDR3 DNA reads TGTGCCAGCACCTTCGGGGGGGCCGGTAACATTCAGTACTTC.

The chain couples TRBV18 to TRBJ1-4, with D possibly being TRBD1 (5 bases). The germline V gene has CDR1 KGHSH and CDR2 LQKENI. The V end was cut by 5 bases, the J end by 8 bases, with 12 bases between. This CDR3 region has 13 residues. CDR3: CASSSGTAEKLFF. For the CDR3, the DNA is TGTGCCAGCTCATCCGGGACGGCGGAAAAACTGTTTTTT.

The chain is built from TRBV19 and TRBJ1-3, with 10 bases that match TRBD1. Losses at the gene ends were 6 bases for V and 2 bases for J; bases not matched to a gene: 7. The CDR3 contains 16 residues. Germline V lookup: CDR1 LNHDA, CDR2 SQIVND (reference sequence). Here the CDR3 DNA reads TGTGCCAGTAGCCCTCGACAGGGGGCAACTGGAAACACCATATATTTT. Translated: CASSPRQGATGNTIYF.

The rearrangement links TRBV12-5 to TRBJ1-1, with D perhaps TRBD1 (6 bases). The CDR3 is 15 residues long. Germline V gives CDR1 LGHNT, CDR2 FRNRAP. V was cut by 4 bases and J by 6 bases, with 18 bases left in between. CDR3 DNA: TGTGCTAGTGGTTCCCCTCAGACGGACAGCGCTGAAGCTTTCTTT. As protein: CASGSPQTDSAEAFF.

The rearrangement uses TRBV5-6 and TRBJ1-2, with 9 bases aligning to TRBD1. Trimming at V came to 6 bases and at J to 6 bases, leaving 6 bases not matched to a gene. Germline V gene lookup returns CDR1 SGHDT and CDR2 YYEEEE. The CDR3 is made up of 13 amino acids. The DNA for the CDR3 is TGTGCCAGCAACTGGGACAGGGATCATGGCTACACCTTC. Its protein product is CASNWDRDHGYTF. Supplemented by reference TRBV5-6 and TRBJ1-2, the full variable domain reads DAGVTQSPTHLIKTRGQQVTLRCSPKSGHDTVSWYQQALGQGPQFIFQYYEEEERQRGNFPDRFSGHQFPNYSSELNVNALLLGDSALYLCASNWDRDHGYTFGSGTRLTVV.

The chain combines TRBV10-3 with TRBJ2-7; D may be TRBD1 (5 bases). CDR3 length: 15 amino acids. V was clipped by 0 bases and J by 6 bases, with 15 bases between them. CDR1 ENHRY and CDR2 SYGVKD come from the germline V gene. The CDR3 region is CAISESAREGAEQYF. CDR3 bases: TGTGCCATCAGTGAGTCTGCCAGGGAAGGGGCCGAGCAGTACTTC.

This chain joins TRBV10-3 and TRBJ1-1; D uncertain. Between the trimmed V and J ends, which lost 10 bases and 0 bases, there was a span of 6 bases. Looked up from germline, CDR1 is ENHRY and CDR2 is SYGVKD. CDR3 length equals 11 residues. CDR3 bases: TGTGCCACCAAACTGAACACTGAAGCTTTCTTT. Translated, it gives CATKLNTEAFF.

The chain links TRBV27 to TRBJ2-7; TRBD2 matches 8 bases. Losses at the gene ends were 6 bases for V and 1 base for J; bases not matched to a gene: 11. From germline, CDR1 is MNHEY and CDR2 SMNVEV (reference sequence). The CDR3 is made up of 16 amino acids. CDR3 nucleotides: TGTGCCAGCAGCCTCCAACGGGGGGGCAAATCCTACGAGCAGTACTTC. This encodes CASSLQRGGKSYEQYF.